This TCR beta chain was sequenced for a study of a mutant IDH1 vaccine in newly diagnosed glioma (dated by TCRdb to about 2021). Context from the whole study: In the chemotherapy-containing groups, vaccination started alongside temozolomide cycles, whereas in patients who had radiotherapy alone it started 4-6 weeks after radiotherapy. Of the roughly 34 treated patients, around 62% were male and approximately 40% were female, and the mean age was approximately 37 years. Before enrollment, most patients had been given radiochemotherapy with temozolomide as standard therapy, while the rest had received either radiotherapy alone or temozolomide alone. The week-35 safety follow-up was designated visit V12, and the week-47 end of study was designated visit V13. Peripheral blood was drawn at six visits: V03 (baseline), V05, V07, V10, V12 and V13. For exploratory analyses, approximately 25 treated patients had longitudinal TCRB deep sequencing done wherever samples were available.

CDR1 SGDLS and CDR2 YYNGEE are derived from the germline V gene. Germline trimming: 5 bases from V, 5 bases from J; junction bases outside gene matches: 7. The CDR3 numbers 14 residues from cysteine through phenylalanine. Of the read, only the CDR3 DNA is kept; its 42 bases are in frame from base 1. Library construction relied on the immunoSEQ multiplex PCR assay. Rearranged TCR beta chain sequences were amplified using the hsTCRB Kit according to the manufacturer's protocol. An Illumina MiSeq was used to sequence the TCRB libraries. As for how the authors treated the data: The kit vendor's proprietary platform handled demultiplexing, trimming and gene mapping. The clones in this table, taken by TCRdb from immuneACCESS, are in-frame only. Not every clone is retained; where verified, under half of the shortfall comes from an unresolved V gene, and the cause of the rest is unknown. Clone size and the V and J calls come from that table; the DNA yielded D and trimming. The sample table lists tens of thousands of clones, around 83% of them with a count of one. Of the sample, 3.2% falls within the top ten clones.

Points the paper makes about the study in general: Availability determined which PBMC samples were chosen for TCRB deep sequencing. Pseudoprogression appeared unrelated to alterations in the top peripheral T cell clonotypes detected by TCRB sequencing. According to the authors, sample limitations meant that analyses of patient blood samples could not be reproduced. Across multiple MHC alleles, vaccine-induced immune responses were seen in roughly 93% of patients.

Concerning this clone: Its recognized antigen is unknown. The input lacks base qualities; no much larger clone sits a single base away.

The intended sense of this specimen's time point label: week 47, end of study. Each vaccine dose was 300 ug of a 20-mer mutant IDH1 peptide in Montanide, given subcutaneously with topical imiquimod. Eight vaccinations were administered to patients in weeks 1, 3, 5, 7, 11, 15, 19 and 23, corresponding to visits V03 through V10. Donors had newly diagnosed WHO grade 3 or 4 IDH1-mutant astrocytomas with loss of nuclear ATRX. The samples were drawn from NOA16, a multicentre, single-arm, open-label phase I trial in Germany that tested a mutant IDH1 peptide vaccine in humans for the first time. Genomic DNA for TCRB sequencing was extracted from EDTA blood using the DNeasy Blood and Tissue Kit.

Recombination joined TRBV9 with TRBJ2-7, with TRBD2 identical over 10 junction bases. This clonotype was sampled from a woman in her 50s with glioma. Sequencing was performed on PBMCs, taken from a glioma patient whose treatment included an IDH1 peptide vaccine. CDR3 region: CASRSSGGPDEQYF. The nucleotides read TGTGCCAGCAGGTCTAGCGGGGGACCGGACGAGCAGTACTTC.